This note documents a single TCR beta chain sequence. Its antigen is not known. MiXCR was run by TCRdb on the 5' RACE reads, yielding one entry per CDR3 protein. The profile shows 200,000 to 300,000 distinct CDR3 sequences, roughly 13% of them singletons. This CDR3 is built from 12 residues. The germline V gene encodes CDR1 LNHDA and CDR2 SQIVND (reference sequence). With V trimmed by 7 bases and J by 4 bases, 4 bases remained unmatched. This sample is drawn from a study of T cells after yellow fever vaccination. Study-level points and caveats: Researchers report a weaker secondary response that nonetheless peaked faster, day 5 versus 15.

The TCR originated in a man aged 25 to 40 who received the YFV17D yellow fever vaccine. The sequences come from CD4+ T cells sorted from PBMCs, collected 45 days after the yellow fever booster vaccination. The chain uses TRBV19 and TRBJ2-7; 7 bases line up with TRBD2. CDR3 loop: CASIPSGYEQYF. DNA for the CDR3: TGTGCCAGTATACCTAGCGGTTACGAGCAGTACTTC.